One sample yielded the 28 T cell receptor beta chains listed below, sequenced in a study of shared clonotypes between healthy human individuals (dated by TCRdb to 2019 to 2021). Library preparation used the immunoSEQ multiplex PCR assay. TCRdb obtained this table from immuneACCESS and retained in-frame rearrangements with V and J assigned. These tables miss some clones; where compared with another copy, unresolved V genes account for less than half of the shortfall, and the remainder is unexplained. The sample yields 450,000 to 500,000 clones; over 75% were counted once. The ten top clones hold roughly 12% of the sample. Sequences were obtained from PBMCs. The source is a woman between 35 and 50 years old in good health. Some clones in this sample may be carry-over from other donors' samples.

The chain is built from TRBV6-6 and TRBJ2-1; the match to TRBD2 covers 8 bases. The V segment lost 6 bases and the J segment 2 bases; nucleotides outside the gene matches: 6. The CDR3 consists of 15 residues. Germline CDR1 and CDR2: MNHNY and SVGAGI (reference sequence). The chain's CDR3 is CASSKTSGTYNEQFF. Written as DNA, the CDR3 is TGTGCCAGCAGCAAAACTAGCGGCACCTACAATGAGCAGTTCTTC.

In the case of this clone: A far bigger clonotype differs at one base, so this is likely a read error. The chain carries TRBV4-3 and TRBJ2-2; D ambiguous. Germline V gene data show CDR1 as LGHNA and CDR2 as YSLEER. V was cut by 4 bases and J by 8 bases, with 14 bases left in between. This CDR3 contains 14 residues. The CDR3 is CASSPSRDWGELFF. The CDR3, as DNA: TGCGCCAGCAGCCCTAGTCGCGACTGGGGGGAGCTGTTTTTT.

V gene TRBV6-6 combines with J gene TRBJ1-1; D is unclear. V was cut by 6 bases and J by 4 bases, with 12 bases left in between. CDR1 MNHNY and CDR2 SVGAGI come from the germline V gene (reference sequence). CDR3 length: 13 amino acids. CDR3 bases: TGTGCCAGCAGACCCCGAGGGAGCACTGAAGCTTTCTTT. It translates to CASRPRGSTEAFF.

The CDR3 bases are TGTGCCAGCAGCCCCGGGGAGGGCCCGTATGGCTACACCTTC. Translating gives CASSPGEGPYGYTF. This chain uses TRBV7-9 with TRBJ1-2; D is unclear. V dropped 5 bases and J dropped 5 bases, with 15 bases sitting between them. CDR1 and CDR2 (germline): SEHNR, FQNEAQ (reference sequence). The CDR3 has 14 residues.

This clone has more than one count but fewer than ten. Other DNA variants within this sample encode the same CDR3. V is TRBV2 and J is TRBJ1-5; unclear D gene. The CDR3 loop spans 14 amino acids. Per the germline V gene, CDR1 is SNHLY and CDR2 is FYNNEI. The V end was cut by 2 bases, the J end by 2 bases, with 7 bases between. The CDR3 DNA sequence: TGTGCCAGCAGTGAAAGGGTAGGCAATCAGCCCCAGCATTTT. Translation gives CASSERVGNQPQHF.

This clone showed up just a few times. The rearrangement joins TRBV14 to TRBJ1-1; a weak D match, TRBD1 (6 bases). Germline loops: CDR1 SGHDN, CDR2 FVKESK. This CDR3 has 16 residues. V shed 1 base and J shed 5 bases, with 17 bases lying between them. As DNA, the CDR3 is TGTGCCAGCAGCCAAGTGACAGGTAGAGGGAGAACTGAAGCTTTCTTT. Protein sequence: CASSQVTGRGRTEAFF. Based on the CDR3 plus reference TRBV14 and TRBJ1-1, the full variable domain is EAGVTQFPSHSVIEKGQTVTLRCDPISGHDNLYWYRRVMGKEIKFLLHFVKESKQDESGMPNNRFLAERTGGTYSTLKVQPAELEDSGVYFCASSQVTGRGRTEAFFGQGTRLTVV.

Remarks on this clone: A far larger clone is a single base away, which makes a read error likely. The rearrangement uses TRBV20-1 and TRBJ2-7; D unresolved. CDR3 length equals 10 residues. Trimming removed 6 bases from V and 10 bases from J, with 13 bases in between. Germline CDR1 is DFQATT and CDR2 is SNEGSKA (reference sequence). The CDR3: CSAGRPCQYF. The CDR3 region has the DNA TGCAGTGCAGGGCGCCCCTGTCAGTACTTC.

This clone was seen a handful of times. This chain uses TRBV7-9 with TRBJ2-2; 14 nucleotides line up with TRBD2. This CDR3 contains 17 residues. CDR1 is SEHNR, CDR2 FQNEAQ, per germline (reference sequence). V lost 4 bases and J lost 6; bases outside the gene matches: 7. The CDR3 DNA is TGTGCCAGCAGCTCACAGACTAGCGGGAGGGCCTCCGGGGAGCTGTTTTTT. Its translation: CASSSQTSGRASGELFF.

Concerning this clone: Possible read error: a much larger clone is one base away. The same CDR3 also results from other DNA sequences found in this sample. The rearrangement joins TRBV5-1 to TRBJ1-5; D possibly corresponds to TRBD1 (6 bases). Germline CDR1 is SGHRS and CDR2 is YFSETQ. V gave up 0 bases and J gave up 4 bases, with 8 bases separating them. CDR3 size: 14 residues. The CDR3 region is CASSLVGGNQPQHF. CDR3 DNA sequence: TGCGCCAGCAGCTTGGTAGGGGGGAATCAGCCCCAGCATTTT.

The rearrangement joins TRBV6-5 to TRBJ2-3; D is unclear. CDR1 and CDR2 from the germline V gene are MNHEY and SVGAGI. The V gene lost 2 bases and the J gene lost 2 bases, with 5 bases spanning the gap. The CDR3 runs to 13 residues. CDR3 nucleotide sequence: TGTGCCAGCAGTTACCCTACCACAGATACGCAGTATTTT. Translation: CASSYPTTDTQYF.

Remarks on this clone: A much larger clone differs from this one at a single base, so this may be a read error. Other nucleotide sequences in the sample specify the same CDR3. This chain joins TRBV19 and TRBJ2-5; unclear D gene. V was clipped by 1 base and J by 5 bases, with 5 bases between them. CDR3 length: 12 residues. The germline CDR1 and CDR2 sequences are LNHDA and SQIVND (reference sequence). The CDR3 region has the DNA TGTGCCAGTAGTATAGGTGGGGAGACCCAGTACTTC. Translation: CASSIGGETQYF.

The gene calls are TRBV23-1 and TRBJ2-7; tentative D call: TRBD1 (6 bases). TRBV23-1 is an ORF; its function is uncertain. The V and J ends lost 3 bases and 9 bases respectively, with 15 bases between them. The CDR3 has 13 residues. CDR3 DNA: TGCGCCAGCAGTCAGAAAAACAGGGTTGGGCAGTACTTC. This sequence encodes CASSQKNRVGQYF.

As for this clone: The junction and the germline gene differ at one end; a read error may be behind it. The CDR3 DNA reads TGTGCCTGGAGTGTGGTCAGGGGGCAAGTGACCCAGTACTTC. Translating it yields CAWSVVRGQVTQYF. The chain links TRBV30 to TRBJ2-5; 8 bases match TRBD1. Germline V CDR1 and CDR2: GTSNPN, SVGIG (reference sequence). This CDR3 comprises 14 residues.

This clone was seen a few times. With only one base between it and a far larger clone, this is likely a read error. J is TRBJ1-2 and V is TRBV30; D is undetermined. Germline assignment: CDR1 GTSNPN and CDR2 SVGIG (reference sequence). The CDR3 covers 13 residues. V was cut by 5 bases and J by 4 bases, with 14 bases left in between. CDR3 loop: CAWGPGLSYGYTF. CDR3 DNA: TGTGCCTGGGGTCCTGGCTTAAGCTATGGCTACACCTTC.

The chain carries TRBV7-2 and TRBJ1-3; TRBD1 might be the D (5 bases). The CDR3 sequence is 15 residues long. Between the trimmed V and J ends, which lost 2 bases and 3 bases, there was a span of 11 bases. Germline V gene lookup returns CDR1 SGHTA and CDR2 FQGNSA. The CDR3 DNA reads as TGTGCCAGCAGCTTATTGGGGGGTTTTGGAAACACCATATATTTT. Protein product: CASSLLGGFGNTIYF. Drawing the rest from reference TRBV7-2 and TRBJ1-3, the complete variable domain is GAGVSQSPSNKVTEKGKDVELRCDPISGHTALYWYRQSLGQGLEFLIYFQGNSAPDKSGLPSDRFSAERTGGSVSTLTIQRTQQEDSAVYLCASSLLGGFGNTIYFGEGSWLTVV.

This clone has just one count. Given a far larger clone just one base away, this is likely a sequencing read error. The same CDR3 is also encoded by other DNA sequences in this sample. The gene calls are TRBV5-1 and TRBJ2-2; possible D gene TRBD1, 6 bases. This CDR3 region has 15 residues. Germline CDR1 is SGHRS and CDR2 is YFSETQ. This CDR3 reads CASSLMSRDTGELFF. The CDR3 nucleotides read TGCGCCAGCAGCTTGATGTCCAGGGACACCGGGGAGCTATTTTTT.

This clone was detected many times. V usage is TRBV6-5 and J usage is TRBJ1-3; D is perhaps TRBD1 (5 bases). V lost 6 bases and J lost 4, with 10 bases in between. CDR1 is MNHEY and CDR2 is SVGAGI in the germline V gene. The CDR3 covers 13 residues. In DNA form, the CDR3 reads TGTGCCAGCAGCCGACAGCAGGGAAACACCATATATTTT. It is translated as CASSRQQGNTIYF.

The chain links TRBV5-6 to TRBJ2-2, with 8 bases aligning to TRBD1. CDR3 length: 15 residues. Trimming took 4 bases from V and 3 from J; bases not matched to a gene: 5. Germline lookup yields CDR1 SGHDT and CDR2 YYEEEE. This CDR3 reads CASSGQTGDTGELFF. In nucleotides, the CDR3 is TGTGCCAGCAGCGGACAGACAGGGGACACCGGGGAGCTGTTTTTT.

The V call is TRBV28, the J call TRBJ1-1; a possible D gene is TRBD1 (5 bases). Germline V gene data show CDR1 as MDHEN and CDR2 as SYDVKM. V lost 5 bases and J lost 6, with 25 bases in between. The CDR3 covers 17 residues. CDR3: CASSPWNPGTFGAEAFF. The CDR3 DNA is TGTGCCAGCAGTCCTTGGAACCCCGGGACCTTCGGCGCTGAAGCTTTCTTT.

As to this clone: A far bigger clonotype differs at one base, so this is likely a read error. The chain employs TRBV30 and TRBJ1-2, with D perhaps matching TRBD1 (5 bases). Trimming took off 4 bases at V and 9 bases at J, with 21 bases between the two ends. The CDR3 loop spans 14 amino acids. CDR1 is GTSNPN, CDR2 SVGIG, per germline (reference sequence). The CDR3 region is CAWKKQENPYCYTF. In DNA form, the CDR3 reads TGTGCCTGGAAGAAACAGGAGAATCCATATTGCTACACCTTC.

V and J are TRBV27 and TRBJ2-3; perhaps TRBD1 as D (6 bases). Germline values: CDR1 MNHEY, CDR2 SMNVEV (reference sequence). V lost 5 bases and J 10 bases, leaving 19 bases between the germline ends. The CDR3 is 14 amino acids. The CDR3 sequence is CASSPRTGGISQYF. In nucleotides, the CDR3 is TGTGCCAGCAGTCCCCGGACTGGGGGCATATCGCAGTATTTT.

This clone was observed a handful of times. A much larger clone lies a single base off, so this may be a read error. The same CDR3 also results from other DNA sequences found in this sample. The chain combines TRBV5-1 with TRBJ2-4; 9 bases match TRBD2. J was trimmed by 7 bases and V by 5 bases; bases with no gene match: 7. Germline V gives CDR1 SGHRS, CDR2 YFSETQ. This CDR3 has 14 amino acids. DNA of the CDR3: TGCGCCAGCAGGGAGGCGGGAGGGCCCAACATTCAGTACTTC. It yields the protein CASREAGGPNIQYF.

CDR3 loop: CASNSGRDNEQFF. The CDR3 nucleotides are TGCGCCAGCAATAGCGGGAGGGACAATGAGCAGTTCTTC. The chain carries TRBV5-1 and TRBJ2-1; the match to TRBD2 covers 11 bases. Losses at the gene ends were 6 bases for V and 5 bases for J; bases not matched to a gene: 1. The length of the CDR3 is 13 residues. Germline CDR1 SGHRS, CDR2 YFSETQ.

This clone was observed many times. The CDR3 DNA sequence: TGTGCCAGCAGTGACGGGACTAGCACCGGGGAGCTGTTTTTT. Protein product: CASSDGTSTGELFF. The V gene is TRBV6-4, the J gene TRBJ2-2; 8 bases agree with TRBD2. This CDR3 spans 14 amino acids. Germline CDR1 MRHNA, CDR2 SNTAGT. The ends lost 2 bases at V and 4 bases at J; junction bases unmatched: 0.

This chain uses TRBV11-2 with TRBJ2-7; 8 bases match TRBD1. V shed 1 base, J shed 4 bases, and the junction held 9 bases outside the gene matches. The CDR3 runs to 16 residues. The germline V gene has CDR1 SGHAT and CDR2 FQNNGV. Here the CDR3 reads CASSLGFYRGRYEQYF. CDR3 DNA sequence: TGTGCCAGCAGCTTAGGTTTCTACAGGGGGAGGTACGAGCAGTACTTC.

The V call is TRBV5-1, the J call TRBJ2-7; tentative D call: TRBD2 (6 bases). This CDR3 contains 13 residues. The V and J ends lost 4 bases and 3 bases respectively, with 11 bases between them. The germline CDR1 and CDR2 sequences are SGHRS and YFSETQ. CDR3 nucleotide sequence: TGCGCCAGCAGCGCGGGGACGAACTACGAGCAGTACTTC. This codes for CASSAGTNYEQYF.

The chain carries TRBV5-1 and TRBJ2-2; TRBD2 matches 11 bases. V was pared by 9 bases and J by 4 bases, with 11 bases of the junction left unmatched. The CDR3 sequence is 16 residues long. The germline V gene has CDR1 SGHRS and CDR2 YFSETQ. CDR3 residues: CATNWGLAVGTGELFF. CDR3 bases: TGCGCCACCAACTGGGGACTAGCGGTAGGCACCGGGGAGCTGTTTTTT.

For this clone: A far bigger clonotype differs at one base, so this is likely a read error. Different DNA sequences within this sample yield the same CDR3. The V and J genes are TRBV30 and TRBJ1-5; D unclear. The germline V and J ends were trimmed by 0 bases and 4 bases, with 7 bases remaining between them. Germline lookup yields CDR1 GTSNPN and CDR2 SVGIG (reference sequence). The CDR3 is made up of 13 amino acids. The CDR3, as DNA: TGTGCCTGGAGTGTACAGAGTAATCAGCCCCAGCATTTT. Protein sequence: CAWSVQSNQPQHF.